This TCR beta chain was found in a study of CD8+CD57+ T cells in acquired aplastic anemia. Study-wide context: The average for DNA from sorted CD4+ and CD8+ cells was around 3.5 ug. Broader study findings: More than 25 was the count of CD8+ CDR3 sequences that patients shared with controls. Significance was not reached for CD8+ Simpson's diversity between patients and controls.

The germline CDR1 and CDR2 sequences are MNHNY and SVGAGI (reference sequence). CDR3 size: 13 residues. The V and J ends lost 6 bases and 7 bases, in that order; junction bases with no gene match: 8. Only patients with CD8+CD57+ cell expansion on flow cytometry were chosen for sequencing. It was genomic DNA that served as the template for profiling TCR beta VDJ and CDR3. TCRdb processed the reads anew with MiXCR; each CDR3 protein has one entry. The sample lists approximately 150,000 distinct CDR3 sequences, 40% to 55% occurring once. About this clonotype: The antigen is undetermined.

The chain joins TRBV6-6 to TRBJ1-2; 7 bases are shared with TRBD1. The clonotype originates from a human donor with aplastic anemia. The material sequenced was sorted CD4+, CD8+, or CD8+CD57+ T cells (not recorded which) from PBMCs. The CDR3 sequence: CASRPGDSTGYTF. The CDR3 DNA reads TGTGCCAGCAGGCCGGGGGACAGTACTGGCTACACCTTC.